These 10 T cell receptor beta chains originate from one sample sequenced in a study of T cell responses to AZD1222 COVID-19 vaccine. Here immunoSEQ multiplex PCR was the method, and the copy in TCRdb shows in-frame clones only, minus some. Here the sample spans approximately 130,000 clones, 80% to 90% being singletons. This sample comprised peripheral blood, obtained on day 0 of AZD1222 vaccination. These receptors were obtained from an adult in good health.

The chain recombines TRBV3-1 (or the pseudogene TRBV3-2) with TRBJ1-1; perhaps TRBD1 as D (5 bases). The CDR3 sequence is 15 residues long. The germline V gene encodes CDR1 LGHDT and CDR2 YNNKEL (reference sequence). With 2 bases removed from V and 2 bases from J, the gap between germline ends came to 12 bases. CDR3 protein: CASSQYGHLNTEAFF. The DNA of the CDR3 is TGTGCCAGCAGCCAATACGGACACTTAAACACTGAAGCTTTCTTT.

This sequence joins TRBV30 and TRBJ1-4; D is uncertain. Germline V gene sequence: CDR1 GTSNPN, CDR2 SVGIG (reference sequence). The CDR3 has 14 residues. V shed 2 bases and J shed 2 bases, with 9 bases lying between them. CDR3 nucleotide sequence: TGTGCCTGGAGTTCGGGAGGGACTAATGAAAAACTGTTTTTT. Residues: CAWSSGGTNEKLFF.

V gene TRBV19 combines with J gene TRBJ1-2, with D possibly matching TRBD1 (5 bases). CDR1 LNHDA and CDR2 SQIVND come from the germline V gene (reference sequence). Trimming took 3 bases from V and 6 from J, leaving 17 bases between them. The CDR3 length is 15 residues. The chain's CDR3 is CASSMSISGRDGYTF. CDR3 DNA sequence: TGTGCCAGTAGTATGTCTATTTCAGGGCGGGATGGCTACACCTTC.

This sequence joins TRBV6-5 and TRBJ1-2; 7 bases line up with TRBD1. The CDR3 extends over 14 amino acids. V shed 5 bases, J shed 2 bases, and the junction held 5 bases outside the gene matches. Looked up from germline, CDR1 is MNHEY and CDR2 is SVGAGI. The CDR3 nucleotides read TGTGCCAGCAGTCAGGGGGGGGGCAACTATGGCTACACCTTC. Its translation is CASSQGGGNYGYTF.

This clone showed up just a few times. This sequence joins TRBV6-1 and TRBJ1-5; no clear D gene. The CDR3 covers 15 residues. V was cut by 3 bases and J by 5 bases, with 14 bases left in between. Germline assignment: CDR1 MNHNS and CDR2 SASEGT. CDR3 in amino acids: CASSDAGITHQPQHF. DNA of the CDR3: TGTGCCAGCAGTGATGCCGGGATTACCCATCAGCCCCAGCATTTT.

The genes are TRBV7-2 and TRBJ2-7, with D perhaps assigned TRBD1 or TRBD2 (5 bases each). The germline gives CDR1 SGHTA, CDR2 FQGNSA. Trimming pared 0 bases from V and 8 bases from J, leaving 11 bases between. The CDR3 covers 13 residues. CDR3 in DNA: TGTGCCAGCAGCTTAGCAGACACGGGGCAGCAGTACTTC. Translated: CASSLADTGQQYF.

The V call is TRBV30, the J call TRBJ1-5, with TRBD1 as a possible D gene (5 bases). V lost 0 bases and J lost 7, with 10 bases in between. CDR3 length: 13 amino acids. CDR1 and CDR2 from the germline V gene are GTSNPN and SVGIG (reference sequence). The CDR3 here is CAWSVRGSQPQHF. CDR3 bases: TGTGCCTGGAGTGTACGGGGGAGCCAGCCCCAGCATTTT.

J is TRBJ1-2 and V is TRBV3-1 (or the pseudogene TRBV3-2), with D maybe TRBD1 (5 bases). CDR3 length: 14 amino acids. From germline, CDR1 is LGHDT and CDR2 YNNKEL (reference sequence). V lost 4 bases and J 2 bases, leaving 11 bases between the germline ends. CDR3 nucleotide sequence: TGTGCCAGCAGCCGGGGACGGACGAACTATGGCTACACCTTC. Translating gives CASSRGRTNYGYTF.

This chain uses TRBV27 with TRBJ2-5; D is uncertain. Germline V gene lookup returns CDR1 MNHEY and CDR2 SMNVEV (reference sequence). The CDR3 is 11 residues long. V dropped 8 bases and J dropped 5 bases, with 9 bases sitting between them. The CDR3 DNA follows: TGTGCCAGCTACCCAGCGGAGACCCAGTACTTC. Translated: CASYPAETQYF.

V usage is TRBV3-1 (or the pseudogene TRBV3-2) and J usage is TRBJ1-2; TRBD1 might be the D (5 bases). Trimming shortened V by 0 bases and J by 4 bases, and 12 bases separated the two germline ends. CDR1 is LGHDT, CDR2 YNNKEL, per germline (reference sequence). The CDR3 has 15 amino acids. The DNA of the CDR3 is TGTGCCAGCAGCCAAGATTCGGCAGGGACCTATGGCTACACCTTC. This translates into CASSQDSAGTYGYTF.